The T cell receptor beta chain described here comes from a study of T cells after yellow fever vaccination. Study information: When fractions had low cell numbers, they were prepared with SMART-Seq v4 Ultra Low Input.

A note on this clonotype: Its antigen is not identified.

Study outcomes and limitations: Re-detected after boosting: most primary clones, approximately 97% of CD4 and 80% to 90% of CD8. Just a small share of clonotypes turned up in the CD4 compartment as well as the CD8 compartment.

The CDR3 sequence is 12 residues long. The germline gives CDR1 SEHNR, CDR2 FQNEAQ (reference sequence). Trimming stripped 3 bases from V and 6 bases from J, with 9 bases between. Production of TCR cDNA was by 5'RACE template switching, which also added a universal primer site and UMIs. TCRdb ran MiXCR on the 5' RACE reads and lists one entry per CDR3 protein. The sample has about 320,000 distinct CDR3 sequences, under 15% seen once. The input for sequencing was CD4+ T cells sorted from PBMCs, taken 15 days after the yellow fever booster vaccination. This chain joins TRBV7-9 and TRBJ2-7; D is uncertain. The TCR originated in a man between 18 and 29 years old who received the YFV17D yellow fever vaccine. The CDR3 DNA follows: TGTGCCAGCAGCTTCCCTAATGGCGAGCAGTACTTC. Residues: CASSFPNGEQYF.